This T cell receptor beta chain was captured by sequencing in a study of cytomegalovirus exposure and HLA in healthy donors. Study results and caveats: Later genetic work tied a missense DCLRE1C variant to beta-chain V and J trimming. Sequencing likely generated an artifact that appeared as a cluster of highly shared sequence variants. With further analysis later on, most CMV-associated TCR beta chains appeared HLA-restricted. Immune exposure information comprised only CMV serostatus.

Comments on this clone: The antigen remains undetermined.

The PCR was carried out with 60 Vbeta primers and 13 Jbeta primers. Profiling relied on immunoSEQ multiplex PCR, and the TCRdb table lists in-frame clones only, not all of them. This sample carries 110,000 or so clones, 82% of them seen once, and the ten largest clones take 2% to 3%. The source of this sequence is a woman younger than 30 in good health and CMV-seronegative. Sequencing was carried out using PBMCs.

For the CDR3, the DNA is TGTGCCAGCAGCTTACAGTCGCCCAAAAACATTCAGTACTTC. It specifies CASSLQSPKNIQYF. The J gene is TRBJ2-4, the V gene TRBV5-6; no definite D call. Germline lookup yields CDR1 SGHDT and CDR2 YYEEEE. The CDR3 loop spans 14 amino acids. Trimming cost V 2 bases and J 2 bases, with 8 bases left between them. Complete variable domain (other parts from reference TRBV5-6 and TRBJ2-4): DAGVTQSPTHLIKTRGQQVTLRCSPKSGHDTVSWYQQALGQGPQFIFQYYEEEERQRGNFPDRFSGHQFPNYSSELNVNALLLGDSALYLCASSLQSPKNIQYFGAGTRLSVL.